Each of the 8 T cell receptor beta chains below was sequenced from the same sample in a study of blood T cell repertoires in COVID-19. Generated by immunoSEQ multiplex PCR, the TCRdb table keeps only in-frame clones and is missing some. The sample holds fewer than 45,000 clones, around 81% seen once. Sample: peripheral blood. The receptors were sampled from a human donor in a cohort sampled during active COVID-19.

CDR3 amino acids: CASSQASGGTYGYTF. The CDR3, as DNA: TGTGCCAGCTCCCAGGCGAGTGGGGGGACCTATGGCTACACCTTC. This chain uses TRBV3-1 (or the pseudogene TRBV3-2) with TRBJ1-2; D perhaps matches TRBD1 (5 bases). CDR3 length: 15 residues. Germline-derived CDR1 and CDR2 are LGHDT and YNNKEL (reference sequence). Trimming removed 8 bases at V and 4 bases at J, with 20 bases between.

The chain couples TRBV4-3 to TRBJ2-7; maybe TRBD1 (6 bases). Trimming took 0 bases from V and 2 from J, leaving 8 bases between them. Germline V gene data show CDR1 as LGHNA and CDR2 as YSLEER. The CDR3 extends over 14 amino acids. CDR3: CASSQEGTPYEQYF. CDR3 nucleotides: TGCGCCAGCAGCCAAGAAGGGACACCCTACGAGCAGTACTTC.

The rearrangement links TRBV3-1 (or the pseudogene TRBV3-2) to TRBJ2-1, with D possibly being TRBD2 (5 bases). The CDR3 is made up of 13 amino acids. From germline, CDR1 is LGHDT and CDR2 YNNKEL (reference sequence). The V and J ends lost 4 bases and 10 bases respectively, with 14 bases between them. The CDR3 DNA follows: TGTGCCAGCAGCCTCCGGTGGGAGATAGAGCAGTTCTTC. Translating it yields CASSLRWEIEQFF.

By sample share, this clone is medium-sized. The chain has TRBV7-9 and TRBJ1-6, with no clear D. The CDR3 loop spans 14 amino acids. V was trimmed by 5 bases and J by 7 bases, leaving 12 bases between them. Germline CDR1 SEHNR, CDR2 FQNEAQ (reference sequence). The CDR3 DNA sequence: TGTGCCAGCAGCAATCAGGCGGGGAATTCACCCCTCCACTTT. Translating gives CASSNQAGNSPLHF.

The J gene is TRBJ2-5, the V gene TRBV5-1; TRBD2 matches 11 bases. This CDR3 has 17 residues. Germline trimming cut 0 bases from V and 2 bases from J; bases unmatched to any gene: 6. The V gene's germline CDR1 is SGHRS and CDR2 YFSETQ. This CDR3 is CASSLGSSGGIQETQYF. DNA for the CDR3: TGCGCCAGCAGCTTGGGTTCTAGCGGGGGGATACAAGAGACCCAGTACTTC. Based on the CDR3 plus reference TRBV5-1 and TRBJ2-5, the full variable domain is KAGVTQTPRYLIKTRGQQVTLSCSPISGHRSVSWYQQTPGQGLQFLFEYFSETQRNKGNFPGRFSGRQFSNSRSEMNVSTLELGDSALYLCASSLGSSGGIQETQYFGPGTRLLVL.

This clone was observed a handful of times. CDR3 bases: TGTGCCAGCAGCCGCCGGGGTAAGAGCACTGAAGCTTTCTTT. Protein product: CASSRRGKSTEAFF. This chain connects TRBV6-2 or TRBV6-3 to TRBJ1-1; D unresolved. CDR1 and CDR2 from the germline V gene are MNHEY and SVGEGT. The germline V and J ends were trimmed by 6 bases and 4 bases, with 15 bases remaining between them. This CDR3 is 14 amino acids long.

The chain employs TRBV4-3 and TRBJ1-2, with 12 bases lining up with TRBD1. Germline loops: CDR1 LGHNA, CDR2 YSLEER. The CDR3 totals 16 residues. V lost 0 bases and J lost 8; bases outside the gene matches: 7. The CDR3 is CASSQERGQGAGGYTF. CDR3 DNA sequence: TGCGCCAGCAGCCAAGAACGGGGACAGGGGGCCGGCGGCTACACCTTC.

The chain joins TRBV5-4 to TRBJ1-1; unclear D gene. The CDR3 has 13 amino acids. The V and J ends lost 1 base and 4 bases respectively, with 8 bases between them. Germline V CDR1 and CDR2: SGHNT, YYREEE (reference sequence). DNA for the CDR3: TGTGCCAGCAGCTTGCCTGGGAGCACTGAAGCTTTCTTT. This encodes CASSLPGSTEAFF.